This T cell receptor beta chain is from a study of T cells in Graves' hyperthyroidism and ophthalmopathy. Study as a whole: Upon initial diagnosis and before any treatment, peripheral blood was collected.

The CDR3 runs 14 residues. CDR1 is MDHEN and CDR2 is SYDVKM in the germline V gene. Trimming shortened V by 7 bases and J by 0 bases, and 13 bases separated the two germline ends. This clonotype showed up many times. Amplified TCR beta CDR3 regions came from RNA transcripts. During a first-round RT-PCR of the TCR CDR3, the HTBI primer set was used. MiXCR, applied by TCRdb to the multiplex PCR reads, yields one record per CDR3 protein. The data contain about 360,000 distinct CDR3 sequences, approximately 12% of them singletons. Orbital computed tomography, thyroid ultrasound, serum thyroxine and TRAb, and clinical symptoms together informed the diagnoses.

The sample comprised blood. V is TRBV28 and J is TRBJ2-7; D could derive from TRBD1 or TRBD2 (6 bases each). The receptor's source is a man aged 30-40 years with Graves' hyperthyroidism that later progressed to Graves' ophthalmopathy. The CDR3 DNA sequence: TGTGCCAGCAACCTGGGGGGCCTCTCCTACGAGCAGTACTTC. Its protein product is CASNLGGLSYEQYF. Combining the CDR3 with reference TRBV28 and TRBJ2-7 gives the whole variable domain DVKVTQSSRYLVKRTGEKVFLECVQDMDHENMFWYRQDPGLGLRLIYFSYDVKMKEKGDIPEGYSVSREKKERFSLILESASTNQTSMYLCASNLGGLSYEQYFGPGTRLTVT.